Each of the 7 T cell receptor beta chains below was sequenced from the same sample in a study of blood T cell repertoires in COVID-19. TCRdb's table, derived via immunoSEQ multiplex PCR, lists solely in-frame clones and lacks some. The sample has 150,000 to 200,000 clones, approximately 80% seen once. Sequencing input: peripheral blood. These receptors were obtained from a woman aged 40 to 50 with COVID-19, enrolled during active disease.

V gene TRBV11-2 combines with J gene TRBJ1-4; maybe TRBD1 (5 bases). V shed 2 bases and J shed 2 bases, with 9 bases lying between them. The V gene's germline CDR1 is SGHAT and CDR2 FQNNGV. The CDR3 runs to 15 residues. Here the CDR3 DNA reads TGTGCCAGCAGCTTACAGGGTTTGACTAATGAAAAACTGTTTTTT. It is translated as CASSLQGLTNEKLFF.

The chain links TRBV7-9 to TRBJ2-1; 7 bases map to TRBD2. The V gene end was trimmed by 1 base and the J gene end by 8 bases; junction bases not matched to a gene: 8. From germline, CDR1 is SEHNR and CDR2 FQNEAQ (reference sequence). The CDR3 sequence is 15 residues long. CDR3 DNA sequence: TGTGCCAGCAGCTTAGTGCCCCCTCGGGAGGATGAGCAGTTCTTC. Its translation is CASSLVPPREDEQFF. Drawing the rest from reference TRBV7-9 and TRBJ2-1, the complete variable domain is DTGVSQNPRHKITKRGQNVTFRCDPISEHNRLYWYRQTLGQGPEFLTYFQNEAQLEKSRLLSDRFSAERPKGSFSTLEIQRTEQGDSAMYLCASSLVPPREDEQFFGPGTRLTVL.

The CDR3 region is CASSFGGGDAGELFF. CDR3 nucleotides: TGTGCCAGCAGCTTTGGAGGGGGCGACGCCGGGGAGCTGTTTTTT. J is TRBJ2-2 and V is TRBV5-6, with D perhaps TRBD1 (7 bases). Trimming left V 2 bases short and J 6 bases short, with 14 bases between. Germline V gene sequence: CDR1 SGHDT, CDR2 YYEEEE. The CDR3 runs 15 residues.

This chain links TRBV27 with TRBJ2-4; 9 bases match TRBD1. J was trimmed by 0 bases and V by 8 bases; bases with no gene match: 5. The CDR3 contains 15 residues. The V gene's germline CDR1 is MNHEY and CDR2 SMNVEV (reference sequence). The CDR3: CASRDRALAKNIQYF. In DNA form, the CDR3 reads TGTGCCAGCCGGGACAGGGCCCTAGCCAAAAACATTCAGTACTTC.

This clone was seen just once. The V call is TRBV6-5, the J call TRBJ1-2; D is possibly TRBD1 (5 bases). Germline CDR1 reads MNHEY; CDR2 reads SVGAGI. The CDR3 has 10 amino acids. V gave up 8 bases and J gave up 5 bases, with 6 bases separating them. The CDR3 bases are TGTGCCAGCGGGGCTTATGGCTACACCTTC. The encoded protein is CASGAYGYTF.

V gene TRBV4-2 combines with J gene TRBJ2-1; D is undetermined. Trimming cost V 0 bases and J 0 bases, with 6 bases left between them. The CDR3 sequence is 15 residues long. The germline gives CDR1 LGHNA, CDR2 YNFKEQ. The chain's CDR3 is CASSQDYSSYNEQFF. In nucleotides, the CDR3 is TGTGCCAGCAGCCAAGATTACAGCTCCTACAATGAGCAGTTCTTC.

A remark on this clone: Other DNA sequences of this sample code for an identical CDR3. The chain employs TRBV3-1 (or the pseudogene TRBV3-2) and TRBJ1-5; D is perhaps TRBD1 (5 bases). The CDR3 has 14 amino acids. Germline CDR1 and CDR2: LGHDT and YNNKEL (reference sequence). Trimming shortened V by 1 base and J by 4 bases, and 8 bases separated the two germline ends. CDR3 protein: CASSQGQSNQPQHF. In DNA, the CDR3 is TGTGCCAGCAGCCAAGGACAGTCAAATCAGCCCCAGCATTTT.